The T cell receptor beta chain under discussion was sequenced for a study of shared clonotypes between healthy human individuals. Study processing details: ImmunoSEQ supplied junction-only sequences lacking quality scores, so filtering was different. Assay used: immunoSEQ multiplex PCR; TCRdb lists only in-frame clones, some missing. V, J and clone size are those of that table, while D and trimming were read from the DNA. The table shows some 2,000,000 clones, with approximately 95% occurring only once. V gave up 0 bases and J gave up 7 bases; unmatched junction bases: 4. The CDR3 is 14 residues long. Per germline, CDR1 ENHRY and CDR2 SYGVKD.

The clonotype originates from a man younger than 30 in good health. The chain joins TRBV10-3 to TRBJ2-3; 7 bases line up with TRBD2. Sequenced material: naive CD4+ T cells sorted from blood. Subset reported: CD45RA+ positively selected. CDR3 bases: TGTGCCATCAGTGAGTCGGGGGGGACCAATACGCAGTATTTT. This codes for CAISESGGTNTQYF.